One T cell receptor beta chain is described in this entry. This entry is derived from a study of blood T cell repertoires in COVID-19. Study in general: The study drew acute and convalescent COVID-19 samples from the United States, Italy and Spain. From T cells, B-cell-depleted T cells, or PBMCs came the material, which was cDNA or gDNA.

This CDR3 contains 15 residues. Between the trimmed V and J ends, which lost 8 bases and 5 bases, there was a span of 20 bases. CDR1 is SNHLY, CDR2 FYNNEI, per germline. In the source study's methods: Amplification with reference gene primers provided the estimates of nucleated cell counts. Libraries were prepared by immunoSEQ multiplex PCR; TCRdb keeps only in-frame clonotypes and omits some of them. V, J and clone size are taken as reported in that table, and D and trimming were inferred from the DNA itself. The sample holds around 150,000 clones; roughly 87% are singletons and the top ten take 3.5% to 4%.

The receptor was derived from a woman aged 55-69 years who had recovered from COVID-19. Sequencing input: peripheral blood. The chain is built from TRBV2 and TRBJ2-3; a weak D match, TRBD1 (5 bases). The CDR3 nucleotides read TGTGCCAGCGAGCCAGGCAGGGTAAACCGAGATACGCAGTATTTT. Translation: CASEPGRVNRDTQYF.